This T cell receptor beta chain emerged from a study of CD8+ T cells in alopecia areata. As the sequencing template, cDNA was produced by extracting RNA and reverse transcribing it. Repertoires were generated with immunoSEQ multiplex PCR, while TCRdb's copy carries only in-frame clones and drops some. The table shows 150,000 to 200,000 clones, with about 67% occurring only once. Germline trimming cut 4 bases from V and 2 bases from J; bases unmatched to any gene: 2. The length of the CDR3 is 13 residues. Germline CDR1 and CDR2: LNHNV and YYDKDF (reference sequence). The sample here was CD8+ T cells sorted from blood, taken at week 0. The J gene is TRBJ2-7, the V gene TRBV15; 7 positions agree with TRBD1. This sequence was found in a human donor with alopecia areata. The CDR3 DNA is TGTGCCACCAGCAAGACAGGGCCCTACGAGCAGTACTTC. Amino acid sequence: CATSKTGPYEQYF.